This entry lists 7 T cell receptor delta chains sequenced from one sample in a study of gamma-delta T cells after stem cell transplantation. TCRdb re-called the RT-PCR reads using CATT. The sample holds some 1,400 delta-chain clones, approximately 7% seen once. The sample was gamma-delta T cells. The origin of the receptors is a human donor. It is not recorded whose cells these are; they may come from a transplant donor.

Comment on this clone: A far more abundant clone sits one base away, making this likely a read error. Other DNA sequences of this sample code for an identical CDR3. The gene calls are TRDV2 and TRDJ3; the match to TRDD3 covers 8 bases. Trimming removed 7 bases from V and 0 bases from J; junction bases left unmatched: 22. The V gene's germline CDR1 is GEAIGNYY and CDR2 EKD. The CDR3 covers 22 residues. The DNA for the CDR3 is TGTGCCTGCGACCAGGCGGGTACTGGGGGCCTCGACCGCTCCTGGGACACCCGACAGATGTTTTTC. Its translation is CACDQAGTGGLDRSWDTRQMFF.

Regarding this clone: This likely reflects a read error, since a far larger clone is one base away. Other DNA sequences within the sample encode an identical CDR3. The rearrangement links TRDV2 to TRDJ1, with TRDD3 matching 7 bases. The V segment lost 3 bases and the J segment 2 bases; nucleotides outside the gene matches: 8. In germline, CDR1 is GEAIGNYY, CDR2 EKD. The CDR3 is 15 amino acids. CDR3 sequence (DNA): TGTGCCTGTGACGTACTGGGGACGTATACCGATAAACTCATCTTT. This encodes CACDVLGTYTDKLIF.

This clone was counted between two and nine times. TCRdb has a much larger clone's protein, which differs at residue 17 from the translation of this DNA, likely because of a read error; what is shown is the protein translated from the DNA. The chain recombines TRDV2 with TRDJ1; 9 bases are a match to TRDD3. CDR3 size: 22 residues. Germline V CDR1 and CDR2: GEAIGNYY, EKD. With 0 bases clipped from V and 3 bases from J, the junction kept 25 bases outside the gene matches. DNA of the CDR3: TGTGCCTGTGACACCCTCAGCCCCTATACTCACTCTGGGGGATTTCGCGCCGATAAACTCATCTTT. Its translation: CACDTLSPYTHSGGFRADKLIF.

Turning to this clone: This likely came from a read error, as a far larger clone is one base away. Other DNA sequences in the sample encode the same CDR3. V gene TRDV2 combines with J gene TRDJ1; 10 bases line up with TRDD3. This CDR3 region has 17 residues. Germline V gene lookup returns CDR1 GEAIGNYY and CDR2 EKD. As DNA, the CDR3 is TGTGCCTGTGACCCTTTGGGGGATACTACGGGTCGCGATAAACTCATCTTC. Its protein product is CACDPLGDTTGRDKLIF.

By frequency in the sample, this clone is large. Other DNA sequences in the same sample also yield this CDR3. J is TRDJ1 and V is TRDV2; maybe TRDD3 (6 bases). Germline CDR1 GEAIGNYY, CDR2 EKD. The CDR3 has 16 amino acids. Trimming stripped 3 bases from V and 0 bases from J, with 16 bases between. The CDR3 DNA sequence: TGTGCCTGTGACTCGATGGAGGGGGGGAACACCGATAAACTCATCTTT. Residues: CACDSMEGGNTDKLIF.

This clone was seen a few times. This is likely an artifact of a read error, given a far larger clone one base away. V and J are TRDV2 and TRDJ1, with 8 bases matching TRDD3. Germline-derived CDR1 and CDR2 are GEAIGNYY and EKD. V was pared by 0 bases and J by 3 bases, with 8 bases of the junction left unmatched. The CDR3 extends over 16 amino acids. The CDR3 sequence is CACDTLGEKYADKLIF. As DNA, the CDR3 is TGTGCCTGTGACACCCTGGGGGAGAAGTACGCCGATAAACTCATCTTT.

This clone occurred a few times. TCRdb records a much larger clone's protein for this DNA, with a difference at residue 3 that likely arises from a read error; the protein given is the translation of the DNA. The CDR3 loop is CARDTVGGDTYRDTDKLIF. CDR3 sequence (DNA): TGTGCCCGTGACACCGTCGGGGGGGATACGTATCGGGACACCGATAAACTCATCTTT. The J gene is TRDJ1, the V gene TRDV2; the match to TRDD3 covers 10 bases. Germline CDR1 and CDR2: GEAIGNYY and EKD. CDR3 length: 19 amino acids.